A single sample is the source of the 10 T cell receptor beta chains below, sequenced in a study of cytomegalovirus exposure and HLA in healthy donors. Primers: 60 Vbeta forward and 13 Jbeta reverse. Assay used: immunoSEQ multiplex PCR; TCRdb lists only in-frame clones, some missing. This sample has some 120,000 clones, with around 72% found just once. The sequenced material came from PBMCs. The source of these receptors is a woman aged 45-60 years in good health and CMV-seropositive.

The gene calls are TRBV13 and TRBJ2-2, with TRBD2 identical over 8 bases. Germline-derived CDR1 and CDR2 are PRHDT and FYEKMQ (reference sequence). J lost 0 bases, V lost 5 bases, and 8 bases had no gene match. The CDR3 loop spans 17 amino acids. The CDR3 nucleotides read TGTGCCAGCAGCCCCCTGGGTAGCGGGACGAACACCGGGGAGCTGTTTTTT. Translation gives CASSPLGSGTNTGELFF.

The chain links TRBV4-3 to TRBJ2-3, with no clear D. CDR1 and CDR2 (germline): LGHNA, YSLEER. The CDR3 is 14 amino acids. Trimming stripped 0 bases from V and 4 bases from J, with 8 bases between. CDR3 loop: CASSQEHPSDTQYF. In DNA form, the CDR3 reads TGCGCCAGCAGCCAAGAACACCCCTCAGATACGCAGTATTTT.

The chain combines TRBV11-2 with TRBJ1-2; possibly TRBD1 for D (5 bases). The V and J ends lost 2 bases and 4 bases respectively, with 8 bases between them. The CDR3 totals 13 residues. Germline assignment: CDR1 SGHAT and CDR2 FQNNGV. DNA of the CDR3: TGTGCCAGCAGCTTATACGACAGCTATGGCTACACCTTC. Translation: CASSLYDSYGYTF.

The chain is built from TRBV7-9 and TRBJ1-2; D gene ambiguous. The V end lost 1 base, the J end lost 8 bases, and 14 bases lay between the germline ends. CDR3 length: 14 residues. Germline values: CDR1 SEHNR, CDR2 FQNEAQ (reference sequence). This chain's CDR3 is CASSLVGRMRGYTF. CDR3 in DNA: TGTGCCAGCAGCTTAGTTGGTCGGATGAGGGGCTACACCTTC. The whole variable domain, remainder taken from reference TRBV7-9 and TRBJ1-2, is DTGVSQNPRHKITKRGQNVTFRCDPISEHNRLYWYRQTLGQGPEFLTYFQNEAQLEKSRLLSDRFSAERPKGSFSTLEIQRTEQGDSAMYLCASSLVGRMRGYTFGSGTRLTVV.

V gene TRBV4-2 combines with J gene TRBJ1-1; TRBD1 aligns across 8 bases. The CDR3 length is 13 residues. CDR1 and CDR2 from the germline V gene are LGHNA and YNFKEQ. J gave up 7 bases and V 4 bases, and 5 bases lay outside the gene matches. The CDR3 nucleotides are TGTGCCAGCAGCCGAAAGACAGGGGTTGAAGCTTTCTTT. Residues: CASSRKTGVEAFF.

The J gene is TRBJ2-2, the V gene TRBV7-9, with 7 bases lining up with TRBD1. Germline CDR1 SEHNR, CDR2 FQNEAQ (reference sequence). The trim removed 5 bases at V and 6 bases at J, leaving 9 bases unmatched. The CDR3 contains 15 residues. The CDR3: CASSETGFLAGELFF. The CDR3 DNA is TGTGCCAGCAGCGAGACAGGGTTTCTAGCCGGGGAGCTGTTTTTT.

The chain combines TRBV7-2 with TRBJ2-5; 9 nucleotides agree with TRBD1. The V segment lost 0 bases and the J segment 9 bases; nucleotides outside the gene matches: 5. The CDR3 is 14 amino acids. CDR1 and CDR2 from the germline V gene are SGHTA and FQGNSA. The CDR3 is CASSLARTGVAQYF. DNA of the CDR3: TGTGCCAGCAGCTTAGCGAGGACAGGGGTGGCCCAGTACTTC.

V usage is TRBV5-8 and J usage is TRBJ2-3; TRBD2 matches at 7 bases. V lost 6 bases and J lost 2; bases outside the gene matches: 3. The CDR3 covers 13 residues. Germline V gene sequence: CDR1 SGHTS, CDR2 YDEGEE. The CDR3 nucleotides are TGTGCCAGCACGGGACTATACACAGATACGCAGTATTTT. As protein: CASTGLYTDTQYF.

J is TRBJ1-1 and V is TRBV6-5, with no clear D. This CDR3 region has 15 residues. The ends were cut back, 0 bases at V and 5 bases at J, with 13 bases in the middle. Germline V gene sequence: CDR1 MNHEY, CDR2 SVGAGI. The CDR3, as DNA: TGTGCCAGCAGTTACTCCTCTCACCCGGGGACTGAAGCTTTCTTT. Residues: CASSYSSHPGTEAFF.

Comment on this clone: The junction differs from germline at one of its ends, possibly a read error. The V call is TRBV5-4, the J call TRBJ1-5, with 9 bases that match TRBD1. Germline V gene lookup returns CDR1 SGHNT and CDR2 YYREEE (reference sequence). The CDR3 sequence is 14 residues long. The CDR3 region is CASSRDRGGQPQHF. CDR3 coding DNA: TGCGCCAGCAGCCGTGACAGGGGGGGCCAGCCCCAGCATTTT.